Detailed here is one TCR beta chain. The record originates from a study of T cells in localized non-small cell lung cancer. TCRdb's table, derived via immunoSEQ multiplex PCR, lists solely in-frame clones and lacks some. The sample consists of some 72,000 clones, approximately 85% of them appearing once. This specimen was peripheral blood, taken before any cancer treatment. The source is a man between 40 and 69 years old with stage I lung adenocarcinoma.

The CDR3 sequence: CASSTKLRGKEEKLFF. CDR3 coding DNA: TGTGCCAGTAGTACAAAGCTCAGGGGGAAGGAAGAAAAACTGTTTTTT. The rearrangement joins TRBV19 to TRBJ1-4; 7 bases match TRBD1. In germline, CDR1 is LNHDA, CDR2 SQIVND (reference sequence). The CDR3 runs 16 residues. Trimming removed 4 bases from V and 8 bases from J; junction bases left unmatched: 13.